What follows are 29 T cell receptor beta chains derived from one specimen sequenced in a study of neurological immune-mediated disorders. TCRdb ran MiXCR on the 5' RACE reads and lists one entry per CDR3 protein. The table shows fewer than 60,000 distinct CDR3 sequences, with approximately 10% occurring only once. Sample: PBMCs. Receptors originate from a man between 65 and 85 years old with HTLV-1-associated myelopathy (HAM/TSP).

This clonotype was picked up many times. The V and J genes are TRBV4-1 and TRBJ2-3, with D tentatively TRBD1 or TRBD2 (5 bases each). CDR1 is MGHRA, CDR2 YSYEKL, per germline. The V and J ends lost 1 base and 2 bases respectively, with 16 bases between them. This CDR3 has 17 residues. CDR3 residues: CASSQASGRDPTDTQYF. The CDR3, as DNA: TGCGCCAGCAGCCAAGCCTCAGGACGGGACCCCACAGATACGCAGTATTTT.

There are a few counts of this clonotype. The J gene is TRBJ2-1, the V gene TRBV20-1; 7 bases are a match to TRBD2. Trimming removed 0 bases from V and 9 bases from J; junction bases left unmatched: 11. Germline V gene sequence: CDR1 DFQATT, CDR2 SNEGSKA (reference sequence). This CDR3 comprises 15 residues. The CDR3 coding sequence is TGCAGTGCTAGAGATGGTACTAGCGTGAATGGTGAGCAGTTCTTC. This sequence encodes CSARDGTSVNGEQFF.

On this clonotype: No conserved phenylalanine or tryptophan ends this CDR3, so it is likely a read error. The J gene is TRBJ2-5, the V gene TRBV25-1; 7 bases align to TRBD2. The CDR3 length is 13 residues. V shed 5 bases and J 5 bases; nucleotides not matched to a gene: 5. Germline V gene lookup returns CDR1 MGHDK and CDR2 SYGVNS. CDR3: CASSRGVWETQYL. Here the CDR3 DNA reads TGTGCCAGCAGTCGGGGGGTTTGGGAGACCCAGTACCTC.

This sequence joins TRBV20-1 and TRBJ2-1; 15 bases map to TRBD2. The length of the CDR3 is 15 residues. J gave up 7 bases and V 6 bases, and 7 bases lay outside the gene matches. Per the germline V gene, CDR1 is DFQATT and CDR2 is SNEGSKA (reference sequence). CDR3 protein: CSADGTSGRNNEQFF. CDR3 bases: TGCAGTGCCGACGGGACTAGCGGGAGGAATAATGAGCAGTTCTTC.

This clonotype came up many times. The chain has TRBV5-1 and TRBJ2-5; 8 bases match TRBD1. Per germline, CDR1 SGHRS and CDR2 YFSETQ. The V gene end was trimmed by 4 bases and the J gene end by 4 bases; junction bases not matched to a gene: 12. The CDR3 is made up of 16 amino acids. The CDR3 here is CASSVAGGLLSETQYF. The DNA for the CDR3 is TGCGCCAGCAGCGTTGCAGGGGGCCTTTTATCAGAGACCCAGTACTTC.

In this sample, this clonotype turned up a few times. J is TRBJ1-1 and V is TRBV18; D call uncertain. The CDR3 spans 13 residues. V was clipped by 2 bases and J by 2 bases, with 6 bases between them. Germline CDR1 and CDR2: KGHSH and LQKENI. The CDR3 here is CASSPNFNTEAFF. The CDR3 DNA sequence: TGTGCCAGCTCACCAAACTTTAACACTGAAGCTTTCTTT.

This clonotype appeared many times. The chain recombines TRBV12-3 or TRBV12-4 with TRBJ2-1; D perhaps matches TRBD2 (5 bases). Trimming pared 6 bases from V and 6 bases from J, leaving 15 bases between. The CDR3 consists of 14 residues. For the CDR3, the DNA is TGTGCCAGCAGCCACTCCGGGGTAGGCAATGAGCAGTTCTTC. This codes for CASSHSGVGNEQFF.

This clonotype came up a few times. J is TRBJ1-1 and V is TRBV6-5, with 7 bases fitting TRBD1. CDR3 size: 16 residues. Germline V gene data show CDR1 as MNHEY and CDR2 as SVGAGI. V gave up 4 bases and J gave up 1 base; unmatched junction bases: 9. The CDR3 sequence is CASSSRDSRWNTEAFF. For the CDR3, the DNA is TGTGCCAGCAGTTCCCGGGACAGTCGGTGGAACACTGAAGCTTTCTTT.

This rearrangement joins TRBV7-9 to TRBJ2-1; the D call may be TRBD1 or TRBD2 (6 bases each). Trimming pared 1 base from V and 6 bases from J, leaving 19 bases between. Germline lookup yields CDR1 SEHNR and CDR2 FQNEAQ (reference sequence). This CDR3 is 17 amino acids long. CDR3 residues: CASSLVGGGTKLNEQFF. CDR3 DNA sequence: TGTGCCAGCAGCTTAGTGGGGGGCGGGACCAAACTCAATGAGCAGTTCTTC.

This clonotype was detected many times. The V and J genes are TRBV7-2 and TRBJ2-1, with TRBD2 identical over 12 bases. Germline trimming cut 5 bases from V and 0 bases from J; bases unmatched to any gene: 5. The CDR3 extends over 17 amino acids. The germline gives CDR1 SGHTA, CDR2 FQGNSA. CDR3 DNA: TGTGCCAGCAGCAGCCTAGCGGGAGGGGTCTCCTACAATGAGCAGTTCTTC. Protein: CASSSLAGGVSYNEQFF. Together with reference TRBV7-2 and TRBJ2-1, the CDR3 gives the full variable domain: GAGVSQSPSNKVTEKGKDVELRCDPISGHTALYWYRQSLGQGLEFLIYFQGNSAPDKSGLPSDRFSAERTGGSVSTLTIQRTQQEDSAVYLCASSSLAGGVSYNEQFFGPGTRLTVL.

This clonotype was seen repeatedly, ten times or more. J is TRBJ1-5 and V is TRBV28, with 7 positions matching TRBD1. CDR1 and CDR2 (germline): MDHEN, SYDVKM. This CDR3 contains 14 residues. Trimming took 6 bases from V and 3 from J; bases not matched to a gene: 5. The CDR3 region has the DNA TGTGCCAGCAGCCCTACAGGGGTCAATCAGCCCCAGCATTTT. Amino acid sequence: CASSPTGVNQPQHF.

This clonotype was counted many times. V usage is TRBV21-1 and J usage is TRBJ2-1; the table names TRBD2, a call not compared with the DNA. TRBV21-1 constitutes a pseudogene. The length of the CDR3 is 14 residues. CDR3 nucleotides: TGTGCCAGCAGCGCCCCGGGAGGGTGGAATGAGCAGTTCTTC. This translates into CASSAPGGWNEQFF.

This clonotype was counted many times. The CDR3: CASSPGQAPYNEQFF. CDR3 in DNA: TGTGCCAGCTCACCGGGACAGGCGCCCTACAATGAGCAGTTCTTC. The V and J genes are TRBV18 and TRBJ2-1; 8 bases are shared with TRBD1. V trimming: 3 bases; J trimming: 2 bases; junction bases outside the gene matches: 3. CDR1 is KGHSH, CDR2 LQKENI, per germline. The CDR3 has 15 amino acids.

As regards this clonotype: A much larger clone is a single base away; this may be a read error. This chain connects TRBV20-1 to TRBJ2-7; weak D call: TRBD2 (6 bases). Trimming took off 1 base at V and 5 bases at J, with 15 bases between the two ends. The CDR3 contains 14 residues. Germline assignment: CDR1 DFQATT and CDR2 SNEGSKA (reference sequence). CDR3 region: CSARVIAGGNEQYF. The CDR3, as DNA: TGCAGTGCTAGAGTGATCGCAGGCGGGAACGAGCAGTACTTC.

This clonotype showed up many times. The chain recombines TRBV20-1 with TRBJ2-7, with D possibly matching TRBD2 (5 bases). This CDR3 region has 15 residues. Germline CDR1 DFQATT, CDR2 SNEGSKA (reference sequence). The V end lost 0 bases, the J end lost 1 base, and 13 bases lay between the germline ends. The CDR3 spells CSARDILDSSYEQYF. As DNA, the CDR3 is TGCAGTGCTAGAGACATATTGGACTCGTCCTACGAGCAGTACTTC.

This clonotype was observed at least ten times. This sequence joins TRBV5-6 and TRBJ2-7, with unresolved D. Germline lookup yields CDR1 SGHDT and CDR2 YYEEEE. The CDR3 is made up of 12 amino acids. V was cut by 5 bases and J by 2 bases, with 8 bases left in between. The CDR3 DNA is TGTGCCAGCAGTCCAGCTACCTACGAGCAGTACTTC. Translated, it gives CASSPATYEQYF. The full variable domain, with the rest looked up from reference TRBV5-6 and TRBJ2-7, is DAGVTQSPTHLIKTRGQQVTLRCSPKSGHDTVSWYQQALGQGPQFIFQYYEEEERQRGNFPDRFSGHQFPNYSSELNVNALLLGDSALYLCASSPATYEQYFGPGTRLTVT.

This clonotype was seen repeatedly, ten times or more. The V call is TRBV28, the J call TRBJ1-5; no definite D call. The CDR3 consists of 15 residues. V was shortened by 8 bases and J by 2 bases, with 16 bases between the two germline ends. The germline gives CDR1 MDHEN, CDR2 SYDVKM. The CDR3 protein is CASAETQAGNQPQHF. Written as DNA, the CDR3 is TGTGCCAGCGCGGAGACCCAGGCGGGCAATCAGCCCCAGCATTTT.

The genes are TRBV15 and TRBJ2-7; no definite D call. The V end was cut by 0 bases, the J end by 2 bases, with 14 bases between. The CDR3 is 16 amino acids. The germline V gene has CDR1 LNHNV and CDR2 YYDKDF (reference sequence). This CDR3 is CATSREGHSTTYEQYF. CDR3 DNA: TGTGCCACCAGCAGAGAAGGTCACAGTACTACCTACGAGCAGTACTTC.

This clonotype was seen a handful of times. The chain recombines TRBV5-1 with TRBJ2-7; D unclear. Looked up from germline, CDR1 is SGHRS and CDR2 is YFSETQ. V lost 4 bases, J lost 4 bases, and 6 bases lay in between. The CDR3 runs 11 residues. In DNA form, the CDR3 reads TGCGCCAGCAGCCTCAATTACGAGCAGTACTTC. Its translation: CASSLNYEQYF.

This clonotype was recorded many times. J is TRBJ1-2 and V is TRBV9, with D tentatively TRBD1 (6 bases). V was pared by 7 bases and J by 4 bases, with 11 bases between. The germline gives CDR1 SGDLS, CDR2 YYNGEE. There are 12 residues in the CDR3. CDR3: CASSDSIYGYTF. The CDR3 coding sequence is TGTGCCAGCTCGGACAGTATCTATGGCTACACCTTC.

This clonotype was counted at least ten times. The chain is built from TRBV28 and TRBJ1-6; a possible D gene is TRBD1 (5 bases). Germline CDR1 MDHEN, CDR2 SYDVKM. Trimming took off 3 bases at V and 0 bases at J, with 21 bases between the two ends. CDR3 size: 20 residues. This CDR3 reads CASSFLTRGWFGSYNSPLHF. In DNA form, the CDR3 reads TGTGCCAGCAGTTTCCTAACAAGGGGTTGGTTTGGCTCCTATAATTCACCCCTCCACTTT.

This clonotype was observed at least ten times. An end of the junction differs from the germline gene, which may be a read error. This rearrangement joins TRBV6-2 or TRBV6-3 to TRBJ2-7, with 10 bases fitting TRBD2. The CDR3 sequence is 16 residues long. The germline V gene has CDR1 MNHEY and CDR2 SVGEGT. For the CDR3, the DNA is TGTGCCAGCAGTTACGTGCTAGCGGGAGCCTCCAACGAGCAGTACTTC. The encoded protein is CASSYVLAGASNEQYF.

This clonotype was recorded at least ten times. V usage is TRBV18 and J usage is TRBJ2-1; tentative D call: TRBD2 (5 bases). Germline CDR1 is KGHSH and CDR2 is LQKENI. The CDR3 covers 13 residues. Trimming took off 0 bases at V and 8 bases at J, with 8 bases between the two ends. CDR3: CASSPPSRDEQFF. The CDR3 DNA is TGTGCCAGCTCACCACCGTCGCGGGATGAGCAGTTCTTC.

This clonotype was counted at least ten times. The chain employs TRBV28 and TRBJ2-3, with D unclear. The CDR3 sequence is 13 residues long. Germline V lookup: CDR1 MDHEN, CDR2 SYDVKM. V was clipped by 5 bases and J by 0 bases, with 6 bases between them. In DNA, the CDR3 is TGTGCCAGCAGTAGAATCAGCACAGATACGCAGTATTTT. Translation gives CASSRISTDTQYF.

This clonotype appeared many times. The J gene is TRBJ1-5, the V gene TRBV6-5, with a possible D match to TRBD1 (6 bases). V was clipped by 0 bases and J by 4 bases, with 10 bases between them. There are 15 residues in the CDR3. CDR1 MNHEY and CDR2 SVGAGI come from the germline V gene. DNA for the CDR3: TGTGCCAGCAGTTACTCGGGGGGGCTGAATCAGCCCCAGCATTTT. Protein product: CASSYSGGLNQPQHF.

This clonotype was recorded at least ten times. The rearrangement links TRBV28 to TRBJ2-5; D is ambiguous. Germline V lookup: CDR1 MDHEN, CDR2 SYDVKM. Between the trimmed V and J ends, which lost 5 bases and 2 bases, there was a span of 15 bases. The CDR3 loop spans 15 amino acids. The CDR3 nucleotides are TGTGCCAGCAGTACCTCCCTGGCGAATCAAGAGACCCAGTACTTC. Translating gives CASSTSLANQETQYF.

The CDR3 protein is CASSYGTERFF. The CDR3 DNA follows: TGTGCCAGCAGTTATGGTACAGAACGGTTTTTT. This chain joins TRBV6-5 and TRBJ1-4; D gene uncertain. V was clipped by 3 bases and J by 16 bases, with 12 bases between them. The germline V gene has CDR1 MNHEY and CDR2 SVGAGI. The CDR3 runs 11 residues.

This clonotype showed up many times. The V call is TRBV7-2, the J call TRBJ2-7; D unresolved. In germline, CDR1 is SGHTA, CDR2 FQGNSA. There are 14 residues in the CDR3. The ends were cut back, 5 bases at V and 2 bases at J, with 13 bases in the middle. DNA for the CDR3: TGTGCCAGCAGCCCGGATCAGCCGGCCTACGAGCAGTACTTC. This codes for CASSPDQPAYEQYF.

This clonotype is medium-sized by share. The chain couples TRBV27 to TRBJ2-7; D unresolved. The V and J ends lost 4 bases and 7 bases respectively, with 14 bases between them. The CDR3 loop spans 13 amino acids. Germline-derived CDR1 and CDR2 are MNHEY and SMNVEV (reference sequence). In nucleotides, the CDR3 is TGTGCCAGCAGTTCAACCGCGGCCGGGGAGCAGTACTTC. It encodes CASSSTAAGEQYF.